Listed below are T cell receptor beta chains from one sample, sequenced in a study of blood T cells in healthy people across ages. TCRdb ran MiXCR on the 5' RACE reads and lists one entry per CDR3 protein. Here the sample spans roughly 1.5 million distinct CDR3 sequences, 40% to 45% being singletons. Sequenced material: blood. These TCRs come from a woman aged 18-29 years in good health. Each CDR3 is given with its conserved first and last residue. A D gene is named only where the DNA matches it firmly. Clone size appears in some rows only: once, few, many, or a class for an expanded clone.

v_call: TRBV6-6; j_call: TRBJ2-7; d_call: TRBD1; clone_size: many; cdr3_nt: TGTGCCAGCAATTCAGAGGGGACAGGGGGTATCTACGAGCAGTACTTC; cdr3_aa: CASNSEGTGGIYEQYF
v_call: TRBV29-1; j_call: TRBJ1-5; d_call: NA; clone_size: NA; cdr3_nt: TGCAGCGTTGGAAGTGGGGGCAATCAGCCCCAGCATTTT; cdr3_aa: CSVGSGGNQPQHF
v_call: TRBV4-1; j_call: TRBJ2-6; d_call: NA; clone_size: NA; cdr3_nt: TGCGCCAGCAGCTTACACTGGGCGGCGGGTGGGGCCAGCGTCCTGACTTTC; cdr3_aa: CASSLHWAAGGASVLTF
v_call: TRBV2; j_call: TRBJ1-1; d_call: TRBD1; clone_size: NA; cdr3_nt: TGTGCCAGCAGATTGAGGACAGGCATGAACACTGAAGCTTTCTTT; cdr3_aa: CASRLRTGMNTEAFF
v_call: TRBV7-2; j_call: TRBJ2-1; d_call: NA; clone_size: few; cdr3_nt: TGTGCCAGCAGTTTCGGGACTGTCTCCTACAATGAGCAGTTCTTC; cdr3_aa: CASSFGTVSYNEQFF
v_call: TRBV6-5; j_call: TRBJ2-5; d_call: NA; clone_size: many; cdr3_nt: TGTGCCAGCAGTTACTCGACCGGTCAAGAGACCCAGTACTTC; cdr3_aa: CASSYSTGQETQYF
v_call: TRBV24-1; j_call: TRBJ2-3; d_call: TRBD2; clone_size: few; cdr3_nt: TGTGCCACCAGCAGCCTAGCGGGAAGCACAGATACGCAGTATTTT; cdr3_aa: CATSSLAGSTDTQYF
v_call: TRBV11-3; j_call: TRBJ1-1; d_call: TRBD1; clone_size: NA; cdr3_nt: TGTGCCAGCAGCGTCGCGGACATACAGGGGGAGAGAACTGAAGCTTTCTTT; cdr3_aa: CASSVADIQGERTEAFF
v_call: TRBV6-8; j_call: TRBJ1-2; d_call: NA; clone_size: few; cdr3_nt: TGTGCCAGCAGCTATACAGGCGGGGACACCTTC; cdr3_aa: CASSYTGGDTF
v_call: TRBV28; j_call: TRBJ2-1; d_call: TRBD2; clone_size: NA; cdr3_nt: TGTGCCAGCATTCCCAACCCTCTAGCGGGCCTCGTACCGTTCTTC; cdr3_aa: CASIPNPLAGLVPFF
v_call: TRBV20-1; j_call: TRBJ1-1; d_call: NA; clone_size: NA; cdr3_nt: TGCAGTGCTAGAGATCTCGTCACTGAAGCTTTCTTT; cdr3_aa: CSARDLVTEAFF
v_call: TRBV4-1; j_call: TRBJ1-2; d_call: TRBD1; clone_size: NA; cdr3_nt: TGCGCCAGCGCTACCCGGGGACAGAGCTATGGCTACACCTTC; cdr3_aa: CASATRGQSYGYTF
v_call: TRBV4-1; j_call: TRBJ1-4; d_call: NA; clone_size: NA; cdr3_nt: TGCGCCAGCAGCCAAAGGGCAGGGGTGCTTAATGAAAAACTGTTTTTT; cdr3_aa: CASSQRAGVLNEKLFF
v_call: TRBV3-1; j_call: TRBJ2-1; d_call: TRBD1; clone_size: NA; cdr3_nt: TGTGCCAGCAGCCATTGGGACAGGGTCTATGAGCAGTTCTTC; cdr3_aa: CASSHWDRVYEQFF
v_call: TRBV7-2; j_call: TRBJ2-7; d_call: NA; clone_size: few; cdr3_nt: TGTGCCAGCAGCTTTCCCGAGGACCGTAGTAGCGGACGCCTATACGAGCAGTACTTC; cdr3_aa: CASSFPEDRSSGRLYEQYF
v_call: TRBV12-5; j_call: TRBJ2-1; d_call: NA; clone_size: NA; cdr3_nt: TGTGCTAGTGGTTCCCACACTAACTACAGGGGAGGCTCCTACAATGAGCAGTTCTTC; cdr3_aa: CASGSHTNYRGGSYNEQFF
v_call: TRBV9; j_call: TRBJ2-7; d_call: NA; clone_size: NA; cdr3_nt: TGTGCCAGCAGCGTAGGAACAGGGATAATCTACGAGCAGTACTTC; cdr3_aa: CASSVGTGIIYEQYF
v_call: TRBV29-1; j_call: TRBJ1-4; d_call: NA; clone_size: NA; cdr3_nt: TGCAGCGTCCTCGGACAGACTAATGAAAAACTGTTTTTT; cdr3_aa: CSVLGQTNEKLFF
v_call: TRBV29-1; j_call: TRBJ2-3; d_call: TRBD2; clone_size: NA; cdr3_nt: TGCAGCGGGCGGACTAGCGGACCCACAGATACGCAGTATTTT; cdr3_aa: CSGRTSGPTDTQYF
v_call: TRBV6-2/TRBV6-3; j_call: TRBJ2-1; d_call: NA; clone_size: few; cdr3_nt: TGTGCCAGCAGTCCTGACTATGGCTGGGTTGAGCAGTTCTTC; cdr3_aa: CASSPDYGWVEQFF
v_call: TRBV18; j_call: TRBJ1-1; d_call: NA; clone_size: NA; cdr3_nt: TGTGCCAGCTCAAAAAGCCCTGATCCGAACACTGAAGCTTTCTTT; cdr3_aa: CASSKSPDPNTEAFF
v_call: TRBV20-1; j_call: TRBJ2-7; d_call: NA; clone_size: NA; cdr3_nt: TGCAGTGCTAGGGGCGGGGAAGGGAGGACCTACGAGCAGTACTTC; cdr3_aa: CSARGGEGRTYEQYF
v_call: TRBV25-1; j_call: TRBJ1-2; d_call: NA; clone_size: NA; cdr3_nt: TGTGCCAGCAGTGAATATGGGTCCTTAGGTGGGAACTATGGCTACACCTTC; cdr3_aa: CASSEYGSLGGNYGYTF
v_call: TRBV7-2; j_call: TRBJ2-3; d_call: NA; clone_size: NA; cdr3_nt: TGTGCCAGCAGCTCCCAGACCCTCAAGGGAGATACGCAGTATTTT; cdr3_aa: CASSSQTLKGDTQYF
v_call: TRBV27; j_call: TRBJ2-7; d_call: NA; clone_size: NA; cdr3_nt: TGTGCCAGCAGTCCGCCACGGACGACCAGCTCCTACAATGAGCAGTACTTC; cdr3_aa: CASSPPRTTSSYNEQYF
v_call: TRBV7-2; j_call: TRBJ2-3; d_call: NA; clone_size: NA; cdr3_nt: TGTGCCAGCAGCCAAATGTCAGATACGCAGTATTTT; cdr3_aa: CASSQMSDTQYF
v_call: TRBV27; j_call: TRBJ2-2; d_call: TRBD2; clone_size: NA; cdr3_nt: TGTGCCAGCAGTTTTTCCCGACTGACTAGCGGGGGGGCAAAGACCGGGGAGCTGTTTTTT; cdr3_aa: CASSFSRLTSGGAKTGELFF
v_call: TRBV7-6; j_call: TRBJ2-7; d_call: NA; clone_size: NA; cdr3_nt: TGTGCCAGCAGCTTAGGCCAGGGTTTCATCTACGAGCAGTACTTC; cdr3_aa: CASSLGQGFIYEQYF
v_call: TRBV12-3/TRBV12-4; j_call: TRBJ2-3; d_call: TRBD2; clone_size: few; cdr3_nt: TGTACCAGCAGTTTTGGGCTAGCGGACACAGATACGCAGTATTTT; cdr3_aa: CTSSFGLADTDTQYF
v_call: TRBV18; j_call: TRBJ2-3; d_call: NA; clone_size: NA; cdr3_nt: TGTGCCAGCCCTGACCAGTACACAGATACGCAGTATTTT; cdr3_aa: CASPDQYTDTQYF
v_call: TRBV7-2; j_call: TRBJ2-3; d_call: NA; clone_size: many; cdr3_nt: TGTGCCAGCAGCACCAACTTCGCAGATACGCAGTATTTT; cdr3_aa: CASSTNFADTQYF
v_call: TRBV6-5; j_call: TRBJ1-2; d_call: TRBD1; clone_size: many; cdr3_nt: TGTGCCAGCAGTTACTTCCGGACAGGGGGAGGCTATGGCTACACCTTC; cdr3_aa: CASSYFRTGGGYGYTF
v_call: TRBV29-1; j_call: TRBJ2-7; d_call: NA; clone_size: NA; cdr3_nt: TGCAGCGTTGAACCGTCCCCCTACGAGCAGTACTTC; cdr3_aa: CSVEPSPYEQYF
v_call: TRBV20-1; j_call: TRBJ2-7; d_call: NA; clone_size: NA; cdr3_nt: TGCAGTGCTAGAGACTTTAAGAACCCTAATGAGCAGTACTTC; cdr3_aa: CSARDFKNPNEQYF
v_call: TRBV27; j_call: TRBJ2-1; d_call: NA; clone_size: many; cdr3_nt: TGTGCCAGCAGTTTGCAAGACTCCTACAATGAGCAGTTCTTC; cdr3_aa: CASSLQDSYNEQFF
v_call: TRBV3-1; j_call: TRBJ1-6; d_call: TRBD1; clone_size: NA; cdr3_nt: TGTGCCAGCAGCACGGGACAGGTGACGCCCCTCCACTTT; cdr3_aa: CASSTGQVTPLHF
v_call: TRBV7-9; j_call: TRBJ1-4; d_call: NA; clone_size: once; cdr3_nt: TGTGCCAGCAGCTTAAGTCAGAGGGGTGAAAAACTGTTTTTT; cdr3_aa: CASSLSQRGEKLFF
v_call: TRBV20-1; j_call: TRBJ2-3; d_call: TRBD2; clone_size: NA; cdr3_nt: TGCAGTGCTAGAGGACTGGCGGGGAGGGGAGATGCGCAGTATTTT; cdr3_aa: CSARGLAGRGDAQYF
v_call: TRBV7-9; j_call: TRBJ1-2; d_call: NA; clone_size: NA; cdr3_nt: TGTGCCAGCAAGCCGCGGACCCTGGGCCATGGCTACACCTTC; cdr3_aa: CASKPRTLGHGYTF
v_call: TRBV12-3/TRBV12-4; j_call: TRBJ1-2; d_call: NA; clone_size: NA; cdr3_nt: TGTGCCATTATTACAGGGAATAACTATGGCCACACCTTC; cdr3_aa: CAIITGNNYGHTF
v_call: TRBV16; j_call: TRBJ2-3; d_call: NA; clone_size: NA; cdr3_nt: TGTGCCAGCAGCCAATCGACGGGAACTAGCACAGAGACGCAGTATTTT; cdr3_aa: CASSQSTGTSTETQYF
v_call: TRBV6-1; j_call: TRBJ2-1; d_call: TRBD2; clone_size: NA; cdr3_nt: TGTGCCAGCAGTGAATCCCTAGCGGGGGTCTACAATAAGCAGTTCTTC; cdr3_aa: CASSESLAGVYNKQFF
v_call: TRBV13; j_call: TRBJ2-7; d_call: TRBD2; clone_size: NA; cdr3_nt: TGTGCCAGCAGCCGGGGGTCTAGCGGCGTGCTACCCTACGAGCAGTACTTC; cdr3_aa: CASSRGSSGVLPYEQYF
v_call: TRBV20-1; j_call: TRBJ2-3; d_call: NA; clone_size: NA; cdr3_nt: TGCAGTGCTTGGCCGGGACGAGCGGCCACAGATACGCAGTATTTT; cdr3_aa: CSAWPGRAATDTQYF
v_call: TRBV7-9; j_call: TRBJ2-3; d_call: NA; clone_size: NA; cdr3_nt: TGTGCCAGCAGCTTATATTTCTCGCGGGGCACAGATACGCAGTATTTT; cdr3_aa: CASSLYFSRGTDTQYF
v_call: TRBV5-1; j_call: TRBJ1-1; d_call: TRBD1; clone_size: NA; cdr3_nt: TGCGCCAGCAGATCTCTTACAGGGGTCACTGAAGCTTTCTTT; cdr3_aa: CASRSLTGVTEAFF
v_call: TRBV27; j_call: TRBJ1-1; d_call: NA; clone_size: NA; cdr3_nt: TGTGCCAGCAGGTCCGGGACTGAAGCTTTCTTT; cdr3_aa: CASRSGTEAFF
v_call: TRBV11-2; j_call: TRBJ2-7; d_call: NA; clone_size: few; cdr3_nt: TGTGCCAGCAGCTTAGATCTTATGGGGATCGAGCAGTACTTC; cdr3_aa: CASSLDLMGIEQYF